The T cell receptor beta chain described here comes from a study of T-cell memory formation after mild COVID-19 (TCRdb year 2021). With respect to the entire study: TCR sequence clusters from the two donors were found to be largely donor specific. Longitudinal TCRalpha and TCRbeta repertoire sequencing tracked T-cell clones expanding and contracting after mild COVID-19 in a couple of donors. The cohort comprised two young, previously healthy adult volunteers, one female and one male.

In the case of this clonotype: No cognate antigen has been identified for it. The record has no base qualities; no much larger clone is one base away.

Sequenced on an Illumina NovaSeq 6000. Using 5'RACE with constant-segment primers, TCRalpha and TCRbeta cDNA libraries were constructed, with sample barcodes and unique molecular identifiers added in the process. Trizol reagent was used to extract RNA from every sample. Amplification of the libraries took two PCR steps, and the second step added a second sample barcode plus Illumina TruSeq adapters. Sequencing of the libraries was done on an Illumina NovaSeq, producing 2 x 150 bp paired-end reads. The original methods were these. The reads were demultiplexed and collapsed into UMI-guided consensus sequences using migec v1.2.7. Using mixcr v2.1.11, UMI consensuses were aligned to TRA and TRB V and J templates and then assembled into clonotypes. A clonotype was counted as expanded or contracted only when both edgeR and NoisET called the clonotype significant, with the noise models trained on biological replicates. For edgeR calls, a false discovery rate-adjusted p below 0.01 and a log2 fold-change threshold of 1 were applied. As an exploratory analysis of dynamics, PCA with hierarchical clustering was applied to max-normalized trajectories of the 1000 most abundant clonotypes. Separately sequenced CD4+ and CD8+ repertoires were used to assign the CD4 or CD8 phenotype of responding clones. TCRdb reprocessing: public reads trimmed at Q25 with fastp, clones called with MiXCR, in-frame beta chains kept. Entries that share a CDR3 protein sequence are merged under the most common genes and DNA. The V and J calls shown here were made by TCRdb, not taken from the authors' results. In all, the sample holds under 300,000 distinct CDR3 sequences, and over 7% of those were seen once. Jointly, the top ten make up around a fifth of the sample.

General findings and caveats noted by the study authors: From day 15 to 85, contracting clones showed balanced CD4/CD8 phenotypes, whereas a second wave of clones that expanded from day 15 to 37 leaned towards CD4+. SARS-CoV-2 specificity of the second-wave clones peaking on day 37 was not confirmed. The study covered only a couple of mild cases, and larger cohorts including severe cases with pre-infection samples were considered necessary. The detection of some responding clones in pre-infection memory suggests that pre-existing cross-reactive memory T cells joined the SARS-CoV-2 response. Contracting CD4+ clones were located mainly in the CM and EM memory subsets, whereas CD8+ clones were found to be enriched in EMRA.

Ficoll-Paque density gradient centrifugation was the method used to isolate PBMCs. The CDR3 has 15 amino acids, counting the end cysteine and phenylalanine. Only the CDR3 DNA is retained, 45 bases long and in frame from the first base. Relative to germline, V is missing 0 bases and J is missing 6 bases, with 1 base of the junction outside any gene match. The germline V gene yields MDHEN for CDR1 and SYDVKM for CDR2. The TCR sequence derives from a man between 18 and 29 years old who had mild COVID-19 (a few samples of this study predate the infection). The sample titles of this study are shuffled in the database, so cell type and time point are left out; the donor was told from shared clones. Input material: PBMCs or a T cell subset sorted from them (not recorded which). The receptor chain draws on TRBV28 and TRBJ1-5, with 11 bases in between that match TRBD1. The DNA reads as follows: TGTGCCAGCAGTTTATGGGACAGGGGGCGTCAGCCCCAGCATTTT. Translated, this is CASSLWDRGRQPQHF.